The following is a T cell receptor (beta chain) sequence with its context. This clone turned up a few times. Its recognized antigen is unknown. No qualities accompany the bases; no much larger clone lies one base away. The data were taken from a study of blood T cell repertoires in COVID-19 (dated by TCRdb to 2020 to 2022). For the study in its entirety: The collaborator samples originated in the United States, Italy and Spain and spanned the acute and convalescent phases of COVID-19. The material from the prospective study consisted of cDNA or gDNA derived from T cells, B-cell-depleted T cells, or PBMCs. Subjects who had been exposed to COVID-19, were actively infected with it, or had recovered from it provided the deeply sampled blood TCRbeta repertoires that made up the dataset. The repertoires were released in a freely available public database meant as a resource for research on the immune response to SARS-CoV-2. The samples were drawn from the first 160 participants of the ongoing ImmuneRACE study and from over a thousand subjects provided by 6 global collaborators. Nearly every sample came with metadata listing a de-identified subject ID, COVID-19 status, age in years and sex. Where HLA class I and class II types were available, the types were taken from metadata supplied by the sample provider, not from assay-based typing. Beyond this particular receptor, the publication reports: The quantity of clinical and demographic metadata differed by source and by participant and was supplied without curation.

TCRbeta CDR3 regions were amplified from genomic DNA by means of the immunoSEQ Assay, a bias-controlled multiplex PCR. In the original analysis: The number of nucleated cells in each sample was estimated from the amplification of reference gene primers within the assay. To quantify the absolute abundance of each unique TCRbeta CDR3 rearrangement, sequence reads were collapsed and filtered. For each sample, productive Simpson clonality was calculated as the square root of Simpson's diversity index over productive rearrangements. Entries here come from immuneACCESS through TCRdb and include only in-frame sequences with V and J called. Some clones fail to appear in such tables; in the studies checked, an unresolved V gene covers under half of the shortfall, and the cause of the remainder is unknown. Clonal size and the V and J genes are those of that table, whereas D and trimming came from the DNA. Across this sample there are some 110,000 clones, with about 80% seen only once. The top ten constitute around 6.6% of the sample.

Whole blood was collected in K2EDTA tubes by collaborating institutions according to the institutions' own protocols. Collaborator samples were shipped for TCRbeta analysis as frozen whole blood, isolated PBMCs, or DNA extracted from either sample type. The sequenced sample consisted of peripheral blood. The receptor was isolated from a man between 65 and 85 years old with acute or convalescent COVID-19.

The CDR3 loop reads CASRPPGQGLSGANVLTF. The DNA sequence is TGTGCCAGCAGGCCGCCGGGACAGGGTCTCTCTGGGGCCAACGTCCTGACTTTC. This receptor chain uses TRBV7-3 and TRBJ2-6; 9 middle bases align to TRBD1. The CDR3 has 18 amino acids, counting the end cysteine and phenylalanine. Only the CDR3 portion is preserved as DNA: 54 bases, with reading frame beginning at the first base. The germline V end is reduced by 6 bases and the J end by 0 bases; junction bases left unmatched: 9. The germline V gene encodes CDR1 SGHTA and CDR2 FQGTGA.